Shown below are 25 T cell receptor beta chains from a single sample sequenced in a study of blood T cells in healthy people across ages (dated by TCRdb to between 2014 and 2017). The protocol used for the library was 5' RACE. TCRdb lists the instrument as Illumina HiSeq 2500. A second PCR of 7 to 11 cycles was performed with a sample-barcoded 5' primer and a J-beta primer mix. TCRdb took the public reads, trimmed them with fastp at Q25, ran MiXCR for clone calling and kept in-frame beta chains. Each CDR3 protein appears once, grouped with its most common genes and DNA. The table for this sample lists approximately 350,000 distinct CDR3 sequences; about 55% of them were counted only once. The ten biggest clones cover under 65% of the sample. The specimen sequenced was blood. These receptors came from a man in his sixties in good health.

This clonotype was picked up a small number of times. V gene TRBV5-5 combines with J gene TRBJ1-4, with 7 bases aligning to TRBD1. Germline CDR1 SGHKS, CDR2 YYEKEE (reference sequence). Trimming removed 5 bases from V and 4 bases from J; junction bases left unmatched: 2. CDR3 length equals 13 residues. CDR3 bases: TGTGCCAGCAGAGGGGGCCTTAATGAAAAACTGTTTTTT. Amino acid sequence: CASRGGLNEKLFF.

The chain uses TRBV6-5 and TRBJ2-1, with TRBD2 identical over 11 bases. The CDR3 runs 15 residues. V trimming: 6 bases; J trimming: 8 bases; junction bases outside the gene matches: 9. Germline V gene sequence: CDR1 MNHEY, CDR2 SVGAGI. The CDR3 reads CASRNSGGAGDEQFF. DNA of the CDR3: TGTGCCAGCAGGAATAGCGGGGGGGCTGGGGATGAGCAGTTCTTC.

The CDR3 protein is CASSQGGSSTYNEQFF. In nucleotides, the CDR3 is TGTGCCAGCAGCCAGGGAGGCTCCTCGACCTACAATGAGCAGTTCTTC. This chain uses TRBV3-1 with TRBJ2-1, with D perhaps TRBD2 (6 bases). The CDR3 length is 16 residues. CDR1 is LGHDT, CDR2 YNNKEL, per germline (reference sequence). The V end lost 3 bases, the J end lost 2 bases, and 14 bases lay between the germline ends.

The chain recombines TRBV6-1 with TRBJ2-1; 14 nucleotides align to TRBD2. After removal of 6 bases from V and 10 bases from J, the junction contained 14 bases not matched to a gene. This CDR3 spans 17 amino acids. The germline gives CDR1 MNHNS, CDR2 SASEGT. The CDR3 reads CASRQPGLAGVSGEQFF. The CDR3 coding sequence is TGTGCCAGCAGACAACCGGGACTAGCGGGAGTTAGTGGGGAGCAGTTCTTC.

On this clonotype: Mismatch with germline at one junction end may stem from a read error. The chain employs TRBV4-1 and TRBJ2-1; either TRBD1 or TRBD2 may supply D (5 bases each). This CDR3 contains 20 residues. Germline V CDR1 and CDR2: MGHRA, YSYEKL. The CDR3 bases are TGCGCCAGCAGCCAAGTTCAGAGGGCTTTCGGGGCGAGCTCCTACAGTGAGCAGTTCTTC. Protein sequence: CASSQVQRAFGASSYSEQFF.

The rearrangement links TRBV27 to TRBJ2-7, with 9 bases lining up with TRBD2. Germline V CDR1 and CDR2: MNHEY, SMNVEV (reference sequence). Trimming removed 5 bases from V and 2 bases from J; junction bases left unmatched: 13. This CDR3 is built from 17 residues. The CDR3 nucleotides read TGTGCCAGCAGTCGAACACCGGGACTAGCACCGACCTACGAGCAGTACTTC. Residues: CASSRTPGLAPTYEQYF.

This sequence joins TRBV3-1 and TRBJ2-1; 8 nucleotides match TRBD1. Germline V gives CDR1 LGHDT, CDR2 YNNKEL (reference sequence). V dropped 3 bases and J dropped 7; count of bases not matched to a gene: 8. The CDR3 extends over 15 amino acids. CDR3 bases: TGTGCCAGCAGCCACCGGGACAGGTTTTCAAATGAGCAGTTCTTC. Protein: CASSHRDRFSNEQFF.

The J gene is TRBJ1-1, the V gene TRBV15; no clear D gene. Per the germline V gene, CDR1 is LNHNV and CDR2 is YYDKDF (reference sequence). This CDR3 is 14 amino acids long. With 8 bases removed from V and 0 bases from J, the gap between germline ends came to 13 bases. The CDR3 protein is CATHGGSLNTEAFF. The CDR3 nucleotides read TGTGCCACCCATGGCGGGAGTCTGAACACTGAAGCTTTCTTT.

This clonotype was seen a single time. The chain links TRBV7-9 to TRBJ2-7, with D possibly being TRBD1 (6 bases). Germline V lookup: CDR1 SEHNR, CDR2 FQNEAQ (reference sequence). The ends were cut back, 4 bases at V and 2 bases at J, with 12 bases in the middle. The CDR3 runs 14 residues. Here the CDR3 DNA reads TGTGCCAGCAGCTCTGCCAGGGGAACCTACGAGCAGTACTTC. Translated: CASSSARGTYEQYF.

The CDR3 nucleotides are TGTGCCAGCACCCGGGCAGGCCGATCCTCTGGGGCCAACGTCCTGACTTTC. Translating it yields CASTRAGRSSGANVLTF. The chain has TRBV12-3 or TRBV12-4 and TRBJ2-6; no firm D call. V shed 7 bases and J shed 0 bases, with 16 bases lying between them. This CDR3 comprises 17 residues.

V is TRBV6-5 and J is TRBJ2-1; D tentatively fits TRBD1 or TRBD2 (5 bases each). The J call is uncertain, as TRBJ2-7 better fits the DNA end. CDR3 length: 14 residues. Germline values: CDR1 MNHEY, CDR2 SVGAGI. CDR3 sequence: CASRGRAFYNEQYF. The CDR3, as DNA: TGTGCCAGCAGGGGACGAGCGTTCTACAATGAGCAGTACTTC.

The rearrangement uses TRBV28 and TRBJ2-2; the D is unclear. V lost 7 bases and J lost 8, with 8 bases in between. The germline gives CDR1 MDHEN, CDR2 SYDVKM. CDR3 size: 11 residues. Written as DNA, the CDR3 is TGTGCCAGCACATATAAGGGGGAGCTGTTTTTT. The encoded protein is CASTYKGELFF.

This rearrangement joins TRBV7-8 to TRBJ1-2; no reliable D call. Germline CDR1 is SGHVS and CDR2 is FQNEAQ. The CDR3 has 17 residues. V lost 2 bases and J lost 0, with 16 bases in between. The chain's CDR3 is CASSLRADRPTNYGYTF. CDR3 sequence (DNA): TGTGCCAGCAGCTTAAGAGCGGACCGCCCTACTAACTATGGCTACACCTTC.

The rearrangement uses TRBV20-1 and TRBJ2-3; 9 bases agree with TRBD1. V dropped 6 bases and J dropped 1; count of bases not matched to a gene: 5. The germline CDR1 and CDR2 sequences are DFQATT and SNEGSKA (reference sequence). The CDR3 covers 14 residues. CDR3 bases: TGCAGTGCCTACCGGGACAGGGGCACAGATACGCAGTATTTT. Protein sequence: CSAYRDRGTDTQYF.

The V and J genes are TRBV12-3 or TRBV12-4 and TRBJ1-2; the D gene is possibly TRBD1 (6 bases). CDR3 size: 13 residues. V lost 5 bases, J lost 4 bases, and 11 bases lay in between. The CDR3 sequence is CASSPGEGYGYTF. DNA of the CDR3: TGTGCCAGCAGTCCAGGGGAGGGCTATGGCTACACCTTC.

This clonotype has just a few counts. The chain is built from TRBV6-6 and TRBJ2-3; D gene unclear. Trimming removed 6 bases from V and 7 bases from J, with 14 bases in between. The CDR3 has 13 amino acids. Per the germline V gene, CDR1 is MNHNY and CDR2 is SVGAGI (reference sequence). The CDR3 coding sequence is TGTGCCAGCAGCCAGACGGCCGGAAATACGCAGTATTTT. It yields the protein CASSQTAGNTQYF.

The chain joins TRBV7-9 to TRBJ2-3, with no clear D. This CDR3 has 11 amino acids. Germline V CDR1 and CDR2: SEHNR, FQNEAQ (reference sequence). The V gene lost 4 bases and the J gene lost 14 bases, with 13 bases spanning the gap. This CDR3 reads CASSSHSGGYF. The CDR3 DNA reads as TGTGCCAGCAGCTCCCATTCCGGTGGGTATTTT.

The chain carries TRBV4-2 and TRBJ2-3; D unresolved. The CDR3 runs to 16 residues. Trimming left V 0 bases short and J 2 bases short, with 12 bases between. From germline, CDR1 is LGHNA and CDR2 YNFKEQ. The CDR3 reads CASSQDGPQTTDTQYF. The CDR3 DNA reads as TGTGCCAGCAGCCAAGATGGCCCCCAGACCACAGATACGCAGTATTTT.

The chain uses TRBV6-1 and TRBJ2-3, with D perhaps TRBD2 (6 bases). Germline CDR1 reads MNHNS; CDR2 reads SASEGT. There are 16 residues in the CDR3. Trimming cost V 1 base and J 1 base, with 12 bases left between them. CDR3 region: CASSEVAGSGTDTQYF. CDR3 nucleotide sequence: TGTGCCAGCAGTGAAGTGGCGGGATCTGGCACAGATACGCAGTATTTT.

V is TRBV28 and J is TRBJ1-2; the D is unclear. Germline V gene data show CDR1 as MDHEN and CDR2 as SYDVKM. V shed 2 bases and J shed 8 bases, with 9 bases lying between them. CDR3 length equals 12 residues. The CDR3 protein is CASSLPGRGYTF. The CDR3 coding sequence is TGTGCCAGCAGTTTACCTGGGCGCGGCTACACCTTC.

The chain carries TRBV7-2 and TRBJ2-7; D is perhaps TRBD1 or TRBD2 (6 bases each). The J call may be faulty, since TRBJ2-5 better matches the DNA end. This CDR3 is built from 14 residues. From germline, CDR1 is SGHTA and CDR2 FQGNSA. CDR3 nucleotide sequence: TGTGCCAGCAGCCGCTCGGGGGCTCAAGAGACCCAGTACTTC. Its translation: CASSRSGAQETQYF.

This chain uses TRBV20-1 with TRBJ1-2, with TRBD1 matching over 8 bases. This CDR3 is built from 14 residues. The germline V gene has CDR1 DFQATT and CDR2 SNEGSKA (reference sequence). V was pared by 3 bases and J by 7 bases, with 10 bases of the junction left unmatched. This CDR3 reads CSASPSQGACGYTF. The CDR3, as DNA: TGCAGTGCTAGCCCCTCGCAGGGGGCCTGTGGCTACACCTTC.

CDR3 nucleotide sequence: TGTGCCAGCAGGACTAGCGGCAGCACAGATACGCAGTATTTT. Residues: CASRTSGSTDTQYF. The gene calls are TRBV6-1 and TRBJ2-3; 9 nucleotides line up with TRBD2. The germline gives CDR1 MNHNS, CDR2 SASEGT. The CDR3 totals 14 residues. V gave up 6 bases and J gave up 0 bases; unmatched junction bases: 1.

This clonotype has just a few counts. The chain uses TRBV29-1 and TRBJ2-4; 8 bases are a match to TRBD2. The CDR3 has 14 amino acids. Germline V gene data show CDR1 as SQVTM and CDR2 as ANQGSEA. After removal of 5 bases from V and 8 bases from J, the junction contained 11 bases not matched to a gene. CDR3: CSVRGGTNGDIQYF. The CDR3 DNA reads TGCAGCGTTCGGGGGGGGACGAATGGGGACATTCAGTACTTC. The complete variable domain, with remaining parts taken from reference TRBV29-1 and TRBJ2-4, reads SAVISQKPSRDICQRGTSLTIQCQVDSQVTMMFWYRQQPGQSLTLIATANQGSEATYESGFVIDKFPISRPNLTFSTLTVSNMSPEDSSIYLCSVRGGTNGDIQYFGAGTRLSVL.

The V and J genes are TRBV7-2 and TRBJ2-3, with 7 bases lining up with TRBD2. Trimming at V came to 4 bases and at J to 6 bases, leaving 7 bases not matched to a gene. The CDR3 length is 14 residues. The V gene's germline CDR1 is SGHTA and CDR2 FQGNSA. This chain's CDR3 is CASSSRGVKDTQYF. CDR3 in DNA: TGTGCCAGCAGCTCCCGGGGGGTGAAGGATACGCAGTATTTT.